Presented here are 10 T cell receptor beta chains from one specimen sequenced in a study of T-cell memory formation after mild COVID-19. TCRdb ran MiXCR on the 5' RACE reads and lists one entry per CDR3 protein. The sample includes some 150,000 distinct CDR3 sequences, approximately 26% of them seen just once. Material for sequencing was PBMCs or a T cell subset sorted from them (not recorded which). Receptors were obtained from an adult woman who had mild COVID-19 (a few samples of this study predate the infection). Cell type and time point are not known.

The chain has TRBV27 and TRBJ2-5, with D unclear. Germline V gene sequence: CDR1 MNHEY, CDR2 SMNVEV (reference sequence). The length of the CDR3 is 13 residues. The V end was cut by 6 bases, the J end by 2 bases, with 10 bases between. CDR3 sequence reads: CASRPNLQETQYF. CDR3 sequence (DNA): TGTGCCAGCAGGCCAAACCTACAAGAGACCCAGTACTTC.

This clonotype was seen a few times. The chain couples TRBV30 to TRBJ2-2; no reliable D call. Between the trimmed V and J ends, which lost 0 bases and 2 bases, there was a span of 10 bases. This CDR3 contains 15 residues. Germline CDR1 and CDR2: GTSNPN and SVGIG (reference sequence). CDR3 bases: TGTGCCTGGAGTGTACTCAAACCAAACACCGGGGAGCTGTTTTTT. This encodes CAWSVLKPNTGELFF.

This sequence joins TRBV5-1 and TRBJ2-6; tentatively, D is TRBD2 (5 bases). Trimming cost V 4 bases and J 9 bases, with 5 bases left between them. CDR1 and CDR2 from the germline V gene are SGHRS and YFSETQ. The CDR3 has 11 residues. As DNA, the CDR3 is TGCGCCAGCAGCGGAGGCAACGTCCTGACTTTC. Protein sequence: CASSGGNVLTF.

CDR3: CASRSGELFF. The CDR3 nucleotides read TGTGCCAGTAGGTCCGGGGAGCTGTTTTTT. The rearrangement joins TRBV6-6 to TRBJ2-2; D is undetermined. CDR1 MNHNY and CDR2 SVGAGI come from the germline V gene (reference sequence). CDR3 size: 10 residues. V gave up 9 bases and J gave up 6 bases, with 5 bases separating them.

This clonotype was counted ten times or more. The chain links TRBV11-2 to TRBJ2-3, with unresolved D. Per germline, CDR1 SGHAT and CDR2 FQNNGV. The ends were cut back, 0 bases at V and 6 bases at J, with 13 bases in the middle. This CDR3 region has 15 residues. The CDR3: CASSLDNPPADTQYF. In DNA form, the CDR3 reads TGTGCCAGCAGCTTAGATAACCCCCCGGCCGATACGCAGTATTTT.

The chain recombines TRBV4-1 with TRBJ1-5, with TRBD1 matching over 7 bases. V shed 1 base and J 5 bases; nucleotides not matched to a gene: 5. Germline CDR1 and CDR2: MGHRA and YSYEKL. The CDR3 is 15 residues long. CDR3 residues: CASSQGDSLYQPQHF. CDR3 sequence (DNA): TGCGCCAGCAGCCAAGGGGACAGCTTATATCAGCCCCAGCATTTT.

This sequence joins TRBV5-1 and TRBJ2-7; 7 bases match TRBD2. The CDR3 totals 14 residues. Per germline, CDR1 SGHRS and CDR2 YFSETQ. The V segment lost 0 bases and the J segment 3 bases; nucleotides outside the gene matches: 3. In nucleotides, the CDR3 is TGCGCCAGCAGCTTGGGGGACTACCTCTACGAGCAGTACTTC. This encodes CASSLGDYLYEQYF.

This clonotype appeared a few times. The conserved closing phenylalanine or tryptophan is absent in this CDR3, likely reflecting a read error. The DNA is omitted, as the CDR3 cannot be located on it reliably, and the CDR3 follows TCRdb's listing. This rearrangement joins TRBV7-9 to TRBJ2-3; the table gives TRBD1 as D, unverified against the DNA. From its first to its last residue, the CDR3 has 11 amino acids. The V gene's germline CDR1 is SEHNR and CDR2 FQNEAQ (reference sequence). The CDR3 here is CASSAGVGLYP.

This clonotype was seen once. The chain couples TRBV6-4 to TRBJ1-2; D gene uncertain. The CDR3 loop spans 11 amino acids. Germline CDR1 and CDR2: MRHNA and SNTAGT. Trimming removed 2 bases at V and 8 bases at J, with 6 bases between. CDR3 region: CASSDRVGYTF. The CDR3, as DNA: TGTGCCAGCAGTGACAGGGTCGGCTACACCTTC.

V is TRBV6-6 and J is TRBJ2-4, with D perhaps matching TRBD1 or TRBD2 (5 bases each). V was pared by 4 bases and J by 6 bases, with 16 bases between. This CDR3 contains 15 residues. Germline assignment: CDR1 MNHNY and CDR2 SVGAGI (reference sequence). The CDR3 spells CASSWSRDLGNIQYF. CDR3 sequence (DNA): TGTGCCAGCAGTTGGAGCAGGGACCTTGGAAACATTCAGTACTTC.